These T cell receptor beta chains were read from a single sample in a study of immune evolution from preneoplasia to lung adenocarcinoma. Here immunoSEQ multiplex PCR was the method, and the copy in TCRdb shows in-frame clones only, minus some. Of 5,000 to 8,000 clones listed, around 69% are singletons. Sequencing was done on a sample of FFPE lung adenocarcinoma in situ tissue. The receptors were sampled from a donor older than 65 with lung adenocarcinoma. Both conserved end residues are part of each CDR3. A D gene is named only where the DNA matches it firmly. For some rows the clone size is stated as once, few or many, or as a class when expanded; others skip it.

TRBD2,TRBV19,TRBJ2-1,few,TGTGCCAGTAGTCTAGCGGGAGGGCCCGGTGAGCAGTTCTTC,CASSLAGGPGEQFF
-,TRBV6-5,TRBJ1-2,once,TGTGCCAGCAGTTACAGGGGGACCGCCGCGAGGGGCGGCTACACCTTC,CASSYRGTAARGGYTF
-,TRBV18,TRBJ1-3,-,TGTGCCAGCTCACCCAACACAGACTCTGGAAACACCATATATTTT,CASSPNTDSGNTIYF
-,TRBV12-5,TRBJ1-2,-,TGTGCTAGTGGTTTCGGGGAACGGATAAACTATGGCTACACCTTC,CASGFGERINYGYTF
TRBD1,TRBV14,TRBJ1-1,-,TGTGCCAGCAGCCATGGGACAGGGCATATGAACACTGAAGCTTTCTTT,CASSHGTGHMNTEAFF
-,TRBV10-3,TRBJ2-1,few,TGTGCCACCTCCAGAGCGGGCCACATAGCGGATGAGCAGTTCTTC,CATSRAGHIADEQFF
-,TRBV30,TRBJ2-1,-,TGTGCCTGGATCGGGTTTGGTGAGCAGTTCTTC,CAWIGFGEQFF
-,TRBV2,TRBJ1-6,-,TGTGCCAGCCGCCCGGGGGGGATGAATTCACCCCTCCACTTT,CASRPGGMNSPLHF
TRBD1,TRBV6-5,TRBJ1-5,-,TGTGCCAGCAGTTACTCGACAGGGGGCGATCAGCCCCAGCATTTT,CASSYSTGGDQPQHF
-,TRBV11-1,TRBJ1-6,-,TGTGCCAGCAGCTTAGCCCCGACGTATTCACCCCTCCACTTT,CASSLAPTYSPLHF
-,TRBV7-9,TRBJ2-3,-,TGTGCCAGCAGTCCTTGGGGGGGGGCCGATACGCAGTATTTT,CASSPWGGADTQYF
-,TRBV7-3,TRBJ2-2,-,TGTGCCAGCGGGACATCGAACACCGGGGAGCTGTTTTTT,CASGTSNTGELFF
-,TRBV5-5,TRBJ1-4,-,TGTGCCAGCAGCCCGACTTCGGGGAATGAAAAACTGTTTTTT,CASSPTSGNEKLFF
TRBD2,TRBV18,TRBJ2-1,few,TGTGCCAGCTCACCATACGTCCGGACTAGCGGTCCCAGTGCGTATGAGCAGTTCTTC,CASSPYVRTSGPSAYEQFF
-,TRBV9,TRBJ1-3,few,TGTGCCAGCAGCCGCTCTGGAAACACCATATATTTT,CASSRSGNTIYF
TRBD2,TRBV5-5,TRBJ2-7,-,TGTGCCAGCAGCTTGTCACTGGCGGGAGGGCCTGGGGAGCAGTACTTC,CASSLSLAGGPGEQYF
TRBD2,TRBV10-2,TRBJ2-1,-,TGCGCCAGCTGGGGACTAGCGGGAGAAGAGCAGTTCTTC,CASWGLAGEEQFF
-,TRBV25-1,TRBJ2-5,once,TGTGCCAGCAGTGAAGAGACTGAGGGTGAGACCCAGTACTTC,CASSEETEGETQYF
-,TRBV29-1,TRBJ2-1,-,TGCAGCGTTGGGGGATACGGCAATGAGCAGTTCTTC,CSVGGYGNEQFF
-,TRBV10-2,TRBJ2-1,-,TGCGCCAGCAGTGGGGTCCGCGGGGATGAGCAGTTCTTC,CASSGVRGDEQFF
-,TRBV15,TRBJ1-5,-,TGTGCCACCAGCCCGGACAGTCCACTTTCCCCTAGCAATCAGCCCCAGCATTTT,CATSPDSPLSPSNQPQHF
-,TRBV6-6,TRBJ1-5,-,TGTGCCAGCAGTTACTCCAGTCTTAATCAGCCCCAGCATTTT,CASSYSSLNQPQHF
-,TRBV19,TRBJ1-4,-,TGTGCCAGTAGTTCCGCTTCGACAACTAATGAAAAACTGTTTTTT,CASSSASTTNEKLFF
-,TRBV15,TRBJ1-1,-,TGTGCCACCAGCAGAGATGGACATATGAACACTGAAGCTTTCTTT,CATSRDGHMNTEAFF
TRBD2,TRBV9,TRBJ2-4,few,TGTGCCAGCAGCGTTGCTAGCGGGCGTTTATCTGGTGGCAAAAACATTCAGTACTTC,CASSVASGRLSGGKNIQYF
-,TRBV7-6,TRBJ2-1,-,TGTGCCAGCAGCCTATCGACAGGTCCGTACAATGAGCAGTTCTTC,CASSLSTGPYNEQFF
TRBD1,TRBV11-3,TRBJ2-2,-,TGTGCCAGCAGCCCCGCCCCCGGGGACAGGCACACCGGGGAGCTGTTTTTT,CASSPAPGDRHTGELFF
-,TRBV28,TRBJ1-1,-,TGTGCCAGCAGAGGGCGGGAGACGGTGAACACTGAAGCTTTCTTT,CASRGRETVNTEAFF
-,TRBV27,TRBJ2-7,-,TGTGCCAGCAGCCTCTTACCCGATGCCGGGACGCTAAGCTACGAGCAGTACTTC,CASSLLPDAGTLSYEQYF
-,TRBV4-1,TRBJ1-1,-,TGCGCCAGCAGCCCGCCGGGGGGGACTTCGGAAGCTTTCTTT,CASSPPGGTSEAFF
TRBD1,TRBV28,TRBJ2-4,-,TGTGCCAGCCGGGACAGAAACATTCAGTACTTC,CASRDRNIQYF
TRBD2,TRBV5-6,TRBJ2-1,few,TGTGCCAGCAGCTTTACTAGCGGGGGGTACAATGAGCAGTTCTTC,CASSFTSGGYNEQFF
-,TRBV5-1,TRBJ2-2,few,TGCGCCAGCAGCTTGGCCGGCCCGAACACCGGGGAGCTGTTTTTT,CASSLAGPNTGELFF
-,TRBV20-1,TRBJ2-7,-,TGCAGTGCTACAGGGTTCCACGAGCAGTACTTC,CSATGFHEQYF
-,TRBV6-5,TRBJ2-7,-,TGTGCCAGCAGCGATTCGGTCCCCCCCCGAAGCGAGCAGTACTTC,CASSDSVPPRSEQYF
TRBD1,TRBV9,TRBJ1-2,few,TGTGCCAGCCGGGACGACAGGGTTCCCACACTAGACTATGGCTACACCTTC,CASRDDRVPTLDYGYTF
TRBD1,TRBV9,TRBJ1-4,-,TGTGCCAGCAGCGCCTCCGGGACAGGTGTTGAAAAACTGTTTTTT,CASSASGTGVEKLFF
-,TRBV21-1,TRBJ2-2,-,TGTGCCAGCAGCAAAGAACAGCGAAACACCGGGGAGCTGTTTTTT,CASSKEQRNTGELFF
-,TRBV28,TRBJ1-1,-,TGTGCCAGCAGTCGACAGGCAGAAGCTTTCTTT,CASSRQAEAFF
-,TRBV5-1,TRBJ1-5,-,TGCGCCAGCAGCTTGGGTATTTCAGGGAATCGGCAGCCCCAGCATTTT,CASSLGISGNRQPQHF
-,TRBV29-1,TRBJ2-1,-,TGCAGCGTGGGGGGGACAGGTTGTCACAATGAGCAGTTCTTC,CSVGGTGCHNEQFF
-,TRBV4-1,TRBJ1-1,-,TGCGCCAGCAGCCAAGTCGCAGGGACTCGGGAAGCTTTCTTT,CASSQVAGTREAFF
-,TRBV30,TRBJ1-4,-,TGTGCCTGGGGGAGTCTAGGTGAAAAACTGTTTTTT,CAWGSLGEKLFF
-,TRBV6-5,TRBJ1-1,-,TGTGCCAGCAGTCGGGGGGCTGAAGCTTTCTTT,CASSRGAEAFF